These T cell receptor beta chains were read from a single sample in a study of identical twins. TCRdb independently ran MiXCR on the 5' RACE reads; one entry per CDR3 protein. The sample has 300,000 to 400,000 distinct CDR3 sequences; approximately 13% are singletons. These data also featured in a second study, about yellow fever vaccine responses in identical twins.

The sequenced material came from CD8+ T cells sorted from blood. The source is a woman aged 18-35 years in good health. Each CDR3 is given with its conserved first and last residue. Each record gives: clone size, V gene, D gene, J gene, CDR3 DNA, CDR3 protein. D genes are given only for firm matches. Part of the rows lack a size; the others show once, few, many or a class for expanded clones.

few	TRBV5-5	TRBD2	TRBJ2-3	TGTGCCAGCTCCCTTGAGGGACTAGCGGGCCCCACAGATACGCAGTATTTT	CASSLEGLAGPTDTQYF
few	TRBV28	TRBD2	TRBJ2-1	TGTGCCAGCAGTCCCAGGACTAGCGGGAGGGCCGGGTACAATGAGCAGTTCTTC	CASSPRTSGRAGYNEQFF
NA	TRBV7-9	NA	TRBJ1-1	TGTGCCAGCAGCTCAGCAGGGAACACTGAAGCTTTCTTT	CASSSAGNTEAFF
few	TRBV27	TRBD1	TRBJ1-5	TGTGCCATCGGGACAGGGGCCAATCAGCCCCAGCATTTT	CAIGTGANQPQHF
few	TRBV10-3	TRBD1	TRBJ1-1	TGTGCCATCAGTGAGTCGGAGGACAGGGGCCAAGTGGACACTGAAGCTTTCTTT	CAISESEDRGQVDTEAFF
few	TRBV2	NA	TRBJ2-5	TGTGCCAGCATGTCCCGGGACTACCAAGAGACCCAGTACTTC	CASMSRDYQETQYF
NA	TRBV6-1	TRBD2	TRBJ2-1	TGTGCCAGCAGTGTCCCTAGCGGGACTAATGAGCAGTTCTTC	CASSVPSGTNEQFF
many	TRBV2	NA	TRBJ1-1	TGTGCCAGCAGTGACCGGGGGGACACTGAAGCTTTCTTT	CASSDRGDTEAFF
many	TRBV5-8	NA	TRBJ2-7	TGTGCCAGCAGCTCATTGACAGGAATCTACGAGCAGTACTTC	CASSSLTGIYEQYF
few	TRBV10-2	TRBD2	TRBJ2-5	TGCGCCAGCAGTGAGTTCCTAGCGGGGGGGCCCAGTGGAGTACGAGAGACCCAGTACTTC	CASSEFLAGGPSGVRETQYF
NA	TRBV20-1	TRBD2	TRBJ2-1	TGCAGTGCCTCAGCGGGGCGGGAGCTCCGCGAGCAGTTCTTC	CSASAGRELREQFF
NA	TRBV28	NA	TRBJ1-1	TGTGCCAGCAGTGTCCGATCCTGGGGACGCGGAGGACAAGTGACTGAAGCTTTCTTT	CASSVRSWGRGGQVTEAFF
few	TRBV6-1	NA	TRBJ1-4	TGTGCCAGCCTCGCGGAGGACAGCGTTAATGAAAAACTGTTTTTT	CASLAEDSVNEKLFF
NA	TRBV14	NA	TRBJ2-1	TGTGCCAGCAGCCAAGCGCTAACCTCGTTAGAGCAGTTCTTC	CASSQALTSLEQFF
many	TRBV5-1	NA	TRBJ1-5	TGCGCCAGCAGCTTGGAGGGGGATAAGCCCCAGCATTTT	CASSLEGDKPQHF
many	TRBV4-1	NA	TRBJ2-1	TGCGCCAGCAGCCAAGCGGGGTCTGATGAGCAGTTCTTC	CASSQAGSDEQFF
few	TRBV6-1	TRBD2	TRBJ2-1	TGTGCCAGCAGTCAGCGGACTAGCTACGCCGGTACTGAGCAGTTCTTC	CASSQRTSYAGTEQFF
few	TRBV12-3/TRBV12-4	TRBD1	TRBJ1-1	TGTGCCAGCAGTTTAGGTTCAGGGGGCACTGAAGCTTTCTTT	CASSLGSGGTEAFF
NA	TRBV28	NA	TRBJ1-3	TGTGCCAGCAGTTGGGTCTCGGGCCCCTCTGGAAACACCATATATTTT	CASSWVSGPSGNTIYF
few	TRBV3-1	NA	TRBJ2-7	TGTGCCAGCAGCCAAGAGGGGAGATACGAGCAGTACTTC	CASSQEGRYEQYF
few	TRBV7-9	NA	TRBJ1-6	TGTGCCAGCAGCTTACCAGGGTGGAATTCACCCCTCCACTTT	CASSLPGWNSPLHF
NA	TRBV27	NA	TRBJ2-2	TGTGCCATATCAGCAGCCCCGAACACCGGGGAGCTGTTTTTT	CAISAAPNTGELFF
NA	TRBV9	TRBD2	TRBJ2-7	TGTGCCAGCAGCGCACTAAGCGGGGCGGCGTCTGACGAGCAGTACTTC	CASSALSGAASDEQYF
NA	TRBV11-3	TRBD2	TRBJ2-7	TGTGCCAGCAGCCCGGGGACTATTTGGGAGCAGTACTTC	CASSPGTIWEQYF
NA	TRBV19	NA	TRBJ2-1	TGTGCCAGTAGTATAGGTAGCCCGATGGTGAATGAGCAGTTCTTC	CASSIGSPMVNEQFF
few	TRBV27	NA	TRBJ1-5	TGTGCCAGCAGTCCTGGGTCGCTCAATCAGCCCCAGCATTTT	CASSPGSLNQPQHF
NA	TRBV28	NA	TRBJ2-2	TGTGCCAGCAGTGCCACCCGGAGTTTTAACGGGGAGCTGTTTTTT	CASSATRSFNGELFF
many	TRBV12-3/TRBV12-4	TRBD2	TRBJ2-1	TGTGCCAGCAGCCGACTAGCTGGGACCTACAATGAGCAGTTCTTC	CASSRLAGTYNEQFF
many	TRBV7-9	TRBD2	TRBJ2-1	TGTGCCAGCAGCTCTACTAGCGGGGGGGCCGGTGAGCAGTTCTTC	CASSSTSGGAGEQFF
few	TRBV11-2	NA	TRBJ2-7	TGTGCCAGCAGCTTAGATCCTGTCGAGCAGTACTTC	CASSLDPVEQYF
NA	TRBV2	TRBD2	TRBJ2-5	TGTGCCAGCAGTGACGGGCTAGCGGGTTCCAGGGAGACCCAGTACTTC	CASSDGLAGSRETQYF
few	TRBV10-3	NA	TRBJ2-1	TGTGCCATCAGTGACAACAACAATGAGCAGTTCTTC	CAISDNNNEQFF
NA	TRBV27	NA	TRBJ2-2	TGTGCCAGCAGTTGGTACCCAGACCTCACCGGGGAGCTGTTTTTT	CASSWYPDLTGELFF
NA	TRBV20-1	NA	TRBJ1-2	TGCAGTGCTGTTGGGGGGAACTATGGCTACACCTTC	CSAVGGNYGYTF
NA	TRBV14	NA	TRBJ2-3	TGTGCCAGCAGCCAACTGGGCGGGATCACAGATACGCAGTATTTT	CASSQLGGITDTQYF
few	TRBV12-5	NA	TRBJ2-1	TGTGCTAGTGGTACGGGGAGCTCCTACAATGAGCAGTTCTTC	CASGTGSSYNEQFF
NA	TRBV7-9	NA	TRBJ1-3	TGTGCCAGCAGCTCGACCGACCGTGCCCCTGGAAACACCATATATTTT	CASSSTDRAPGNTIYF
many	TRBV20-1	TRBD2	TRBJ2-1	TGCAGTGCTAGAGACTTCGAGGGACTAGCGGGAGGAGTTGAGCAGTTCTTC	CSARDFEGLAGGVEQFF
few	TRBV2	TRBD1	TRBJ2-5	TGTGCCAGCAGTGAAGGATCAGGGGGTGGGGAGACCCAGTACTTC	CASSEGSGGGETQYF
few	TRBV9	NA	TRBJ2-1	TGTGCCAGCAGCGAGGCGAGCGGTGAGCAGTTCTTC	CASSEASGEQFF
few	TRBV6-1	TRBD2	TRBJ2-7	TGTGCCAGCTCCTCCGGGACTAGCGGGAGGGACTACTACGAGCAGTACTTC	CASSSGTSGRDYYEQYF
NA	TRBV7-8	TRBD2	TRBJ2-1	TGTGCCAGCAGCGTTCTAGCGGGAGGGTCCAATGAGCAGTTCTTC	CASSVLAGGSNEQFF
NA	TRBV6-5	NA	TRBJ2-3	TGTGCCAGCAGTTACGTGCAGTCCACAGATACGCAGTATTTT	CASSYVQSTDTQYF
NA	TRBV12-3/TRBV12-4	NA	TRBJ2-1	TGTGCCAGCAGCCCTAATTATGAGCAGTTCTTC	CASSPNYEQFF
many	TRBV20-1	NA	TRBJ2-1	TGCAGTGCCAGCTACGGCCCCGACCCGAATGAGCAGTTCTTC	CSASYGPDPNEQFF
few	TRBV4-2	TRBD1	TRBJ2-5	TGTGCCAGCAGCCACACGGACAGGGAAGGCCTTAAGGGGACCCAGTACTTC	CASSHTDREGLKGTQYF
many	TRBV25-1	TRBD1	TRBJ2-7	TGTGCCAGCAGCCCAGGGGGAACGGGTTACGAGCAGTACTTC	CASSPGGTGYEQYF
once	TRBV20-1	NA	TRBJ2-2	TGCAGTGCCGTGGACGGGGCTTACACCGGGGAGCTGTTTTTT	CSAVDGAYTGELFF
NA	TRBV9	NA	TRBJ1-5	TGTGCCAGCGGAGACAGCAATAGCAATCAGCCCCAGCATTTT	CASGDSNSNQPQHF
many	TRBV29-1	TRBD1	TRBJ2-5	TGCAGCGTTGTGGGACAGGGATTTCGGCAAGAGACCCAGTACTTC	CSVVGQGFRQETQYF
NA	TRBV27	NA	TRBJ2-5	TGTGCCAGCAGATTAGGAGACCAAGAGACCCAGTACTTC	CASRLGDQETQYF
few	TRBV4-1	NA	TRBJ1-1	TGCGCCAGCAGCCAAGTGCCAGGGTTTAGGAACACTGAAGCTTTCTTT	CASSQVPGFRNTEAFF
few	TRBV3-1	TRBD2	TRBJ2-5	TGTGCCAGCAGCCCCGCGTTGGGCGGGGGACTCCAAGAGACCCAGTACTTC	CASSPALGGGLQETQYF
few	TRBV27	TRBD2	TRBJ2-1	TGTGCCAGCAGTCGGACGGGAGGCCGGGATGAGCAGTTCTTC	CASSRTGGRDEQFF
many	TRBV25-1	NA	TRBJ1-1	TGTGCCAGCATATCACAGGGTAAGGCTGAAGCTTTCTTT	CASISQGKAEAFF
few	TRBV12-3/TRBV12-4	NA	TRBJ1-2	TGTGCCAGCAGTTTAAGGGACCGAGAGGGGCGCTATGGCTACACCTTC	CASSLRDREGRYGYTF
few	TRBV3-1	NA	TRBJ2-1	TGTGCCAGCAGCCAAGACTGGGATAGCTCCTACAATGAGCAGTTCTTC	CASSQDWDSSYNEQFF
many	TRBV11-2	NA	TRBJ1-4	TGTGCCAGCAGCTTATGGGCTTTACCTGCAACTAATGAAAAACTGTTTTTT	CASSLWALPATNEKLFF
few	TRBV20-1	TRBD1	TRBJ2-5	TGCAGTGCTACCATAACGACAGGGCTCCAAGAGACCCAGTACTTC	CSATITTGLQETQYF
NA	TRBV7-6	TRBD2	TRBJ2-1	TGTGCCAGCAGCTTAGGGTCGGGAGGCGAGCAGTTCTTC	CASSLGSGGEQFF